This is a list of T cell receptor beta chains from one sample in a study of T-cell reconstitution after alpha-beta-depleted transplantation in children. Each CDR3 protein gets one entry after TCRdb re-called the PCR reads with MiXCR. The table includes some 590,000 distinct CDR3 sequences, roughly 10% detected once. The sample here was PBMCs from the stem cell graft donor, taken from the stem cell graft. All receptors derive from a human donor who donated a stem cell graft to a child with acute myeloid leukemia. The CDR3 runs from the conserved cysteine through the conserved F or W. The order of the fields is CDR3 length, clone size, D gene, J gene, V gene, CDR3 protein, CDR3 DNA. D genes are given only for firm matches. Size is omitted from some rows. Given values are once, few, many or a class for expanded clones.

>13|few|-|TRBJ2-1|TRBV12-3/TRBV12-4
CASSLLGVNEQFF
TGTGCCAGCAGTTTATTAGGGGTAAATGAGCAGTTCTTC
>13|few|-|TRBJ2-2|TRBV5-1
CASGDGNTGELFF
TGCGCCAGCGGGGACGGGAACACCGGGGAGCTGTTTTTT
>13|-|-|TRBJ2-7|TRBV6-1
CATTTPYLGEQYF
TGTGCCACTACCACCCCTTACCTGGGGGAGCAGTACTTC
>20|-|TRBD2|TRBJ2-1|TRBV6-4
CASSPFPSSGRNPFLNEQFF
TGTGCCAGCAGTCCCTTCCCGTCCAGCGGGAGGAATCCCTTCCTCAATGAGCAGTTCTTC
>15|-|-|TRBJ2-3|TRBV29-1
CSVDLREISTDTQYF
TGCAGCGTTGATCTAAGGGAAATTAGCACAGATACGCAGTATTTT
>15|many|TRBD1|TRBJ2-2|TRBV10-3
CAISSTGVNTGELFF
TGTGCCATCAGTAGCACAGGGGTCAACACCGGGGAGCTGTTTTTT
>13|many|-|TRBJ2-1|TRBV2
CASTRIIYNEQFF
TGTGCCAGCACACGTATTATCTACAATGAGCAGTTCTTC
>18|many|TRBD2|TRBJ2-5|TRBV5-1
CASSLERLGLASQETQYF
TGCGCCAGCAGCTTGGAGAGACTGGGACTAGCGTCCCAAGAGACCCAGTACTTC
>13|few|-|TRBJ1-4|TRBV6-1
CASRVGGDEKLFF
TGTGCCAGCAGGGTGGGAGGGGATGAAAAACTGTTTTTT
>13|few|TRBD2|TRBJ2-7|TRBV7-2
CASSFQREYEQYF
TGTGCCAGCAGCTTTCAGCGGGAGTACGAGCAGTACTTC
>13|few|-|TRBJ2-3|TRBV4-2
CASSQDSGGTQYF
TGTGCCAGCAGCCAAGATTCGGGGGGCACGCAGTATTTT
>15|-|-|TRBJ1-1|TRBV4-3
CASSQERGLSTEAFF
TGCGCCAGCAGCCAAGAGCGGGGGCTTAGCACTGAAGCTTTCTTT
>13|many|TRBD1|TRBJ1-6|TRBV7-9
CASDRGNNSPLHF
TGTGCCAGTGACAGGGGGAATAATTCACCCCTCCACTTT
>17|-|TRBD1|TRBJ2-7|TRBV15
CATSREKLGQGTYEQYF
TGTGCCACCAGCAGAGAAAAACTTGGACAGGGAACCTACGAGCAGTACTTC
>15|many|-|TRBJ2-6|TRBV28
CASSTLGSGANVLTF
TGTGCCAGCAGTACCCTGGGCTCTGGGGCCAACGTCCTGACTTTC
>15|few|TRBD2|TRBJ2-2|TRBV6-1
CASRSTGGATGELFF
TGTGCCAGCAGATCAACGGGAGGAGCCACCGGGGAGCTGTTTTTT
>17|-|-|TRBJ2-6|TRBV30
CAWSQSRWSSGANVLTF
TGTGCCTGGAGTCAGAGCCGGTGGAGCTCTGGGGCCAACGTCCTGACTTTC
>15|-|TRBD1|TRBJ2-4|TRBV29-1
CSVARGTGGENIQYF
TGCAGCGTCGCGCGGGGGACAGGGGGGGAAAACATTCAGTACTTC
>14|many|TRBD1|TRBJ2-7|TRBV12-3/TRBV12-4
CASSSGTGYNEQYF
TGTGCCAGCAGTTCCGGGACAGGGTATAACGAGCAGTACTTC
>13|many|TRBD2|TRBJ2-7|TRBV29-1
CSVGEAGGREQYF
TGCAGCGTTGGGGAGGCGGGAGGGCGCGAGCAGTACTTC
>16|-|-|TRBJ2-7|TRBV7-9
CASSLDRGTVPYEQYF
TGTGCCAGCAGCTTAGATCGGGGGACGGTTCCCTACGAGCAGTACTTC
>15|many|TRBD1|TRBJ2-3|TRBV2
CASRAGTGVQDTQYF
TGTGCCAGCAGGGCAGGGACAGGGGTGCAAGATACGCAGTATTTT
>15|many|TRBD1|TRBJ2-7|TRBV20-1
CSAPEGGQGAIEQYF
TGCAGTGCCCCCGAGGGAGGACAGGGGGCCATCGAGCAGTACTTC
>15|-|-|TRBJ2-7|TRBV15
CATSRSLDPQYEQYF
TGTGCCACCAGCAGATCTCTGGACCCTCAATACGAGCAGTACTTC